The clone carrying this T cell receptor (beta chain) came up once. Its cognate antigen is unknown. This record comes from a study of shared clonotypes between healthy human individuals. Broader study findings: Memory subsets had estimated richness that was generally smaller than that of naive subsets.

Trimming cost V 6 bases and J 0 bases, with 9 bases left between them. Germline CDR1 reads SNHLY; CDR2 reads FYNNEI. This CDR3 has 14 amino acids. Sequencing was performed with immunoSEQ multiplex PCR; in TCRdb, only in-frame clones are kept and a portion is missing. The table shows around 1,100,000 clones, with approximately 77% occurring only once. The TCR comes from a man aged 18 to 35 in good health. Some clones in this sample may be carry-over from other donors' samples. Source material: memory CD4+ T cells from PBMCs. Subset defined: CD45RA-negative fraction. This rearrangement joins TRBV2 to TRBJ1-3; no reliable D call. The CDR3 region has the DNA TGTGCCAGCAGGGCAGGCCACTCTGGAAACACCATATATTTT. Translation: CASRAGHSGNTIYF.